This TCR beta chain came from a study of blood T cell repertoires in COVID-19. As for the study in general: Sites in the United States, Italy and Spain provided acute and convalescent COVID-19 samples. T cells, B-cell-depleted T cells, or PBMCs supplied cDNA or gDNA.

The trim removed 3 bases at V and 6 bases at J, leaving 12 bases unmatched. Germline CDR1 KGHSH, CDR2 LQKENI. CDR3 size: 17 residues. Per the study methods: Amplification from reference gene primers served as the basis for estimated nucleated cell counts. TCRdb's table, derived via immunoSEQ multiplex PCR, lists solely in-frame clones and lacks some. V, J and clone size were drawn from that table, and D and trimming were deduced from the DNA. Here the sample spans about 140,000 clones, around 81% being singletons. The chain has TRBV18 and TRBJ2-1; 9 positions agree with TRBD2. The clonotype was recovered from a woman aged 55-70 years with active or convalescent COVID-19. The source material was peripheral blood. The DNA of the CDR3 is TGTGCCAGCTCACCCCCGTCGGCGCGGGGGGGCCCCAATGAGCAGTTCTTC. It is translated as CASSPPSARGGPNEQFF.